The 9 T cell receptor beta chains presented below share a single source sample, sequenced in a study of T cell changes during pregnancy in multiple sclerosis. Clones were sequenced by immunoSEQ multiplex PCR, and TCRdb holds only the in-frame ones, with some missing. The sample consists of 70,000 to 100,000 clones, under 95% of them appearing once. The sample in question was peripheral blood, obtained in the first trimester of pregnancy. These receptors were collected from a female donor with multiple sclerosis, enrolled in a pregnancy study.

The rearrangement links TRBV4-1 to TRBJ2-2; tentative D call: TRBD1 (6 bases). Germline CDR1 MGHRA, CDR2 YSYEKL. CDR3 length equals 14 residues. The V end lost 4 bases, the J end lost 5 bases, and 11 bases lay between the germline ends. In DNA, the CDR3 is TGCGCCAGCAGCCCGCCTACAGGGACCGGGGAGCTGTTTTTT. Its protein is CASSPPTGTGELFF.

The chain couples TRBV5-1 to TRBJ2-5; 14 bases match TRBD2. Germline V gene lookup returns CDR1 SGHRS and CDR2 YFSETQ. CDR3 length: 18 amino acids. V gave up 0 bases and J gave up 4 bases; unmatched junction bases: 8. The CDR3 here is CASSLAGTSGRTGETQYF. The CDR3 DNA follows: TGCGCCAGCAGCTTGGCCGGGACTAGCGGGAGAACAGGAGAGACCCAGTACTTC.

The CDR3: CASRSPGGPQETQYF. Written as DNA, the CDR3 is TGTGCCAGCAGATCCCCAGGGGGCCCCCAAGAGACCCAGTACTTC. The chain joins TRBV7-2 to TRBJ2-5, with 8 bases fitting TRBD1. With 6 bases clipped from V and 1 base from J, the junction kept 7 bases outside the gene matches. The CDR3 runs to 15 residues. From germline, CDR1 is SGHTA and CDR2 FQGNSA.

The V and J genes are TRBV4-3 and TRBJ1-2; tentative D call: TRBD1 (6 bases). Trimming left V 0 bases short and J 7 bases short, with 15 bases between. Per the germline V gene, CDR1 is LGHNA and CDR2 is YSLEER. The CDR3 runs 15 residues. CDR3 region: CASSQEGRGGSGYTF. CDR3 bases: TGCGCCAGCAGCCAAGAAGGCAGGGGCGGTAGTGGCTACACCTTC.

V and J are TRBV29-1 and TRBJ2-1, with 12 bases identical to TRBD1. V trimming: 7 bases; J trimming: 8 bases; junction bases outside the gene matches: 6. The CDR3 is made up of 13 amino acids. From germline, CDR1 is SQVTM and CDR2 ANQGSEA. In DNA form, the CDR3 reads TGCAGCGCAGGGACAGGGGGCGGGCATGAGCAGTTCTTC. Residues: CSAGTGGGHEQFF.

The rearrangement joins TRBV4-1 to TRBJ1-2; no definite D call. This CDR3 region has 16 residues. In germline, CDR1 is MGHRA, CDR2 YSYEKL. With 0 bases removed from V and 2 bases from J, the gap between germline ends came to 13 bases. The CDR3 nucleotides are TGCGCCAGCAGCCAAGAACCTTTGAGAGCCAACTATGGCTACACCTTC. It translates to CASSQEPLRANYGYTF.

The CDR3, as DNA: TGTGCCAGCAGACTAGCCTCCGGGGCTCTCCCGGGGGAGACCCAGTACTTC. It codes for CASRLASGALPGETQYF. This chain joins TRBV7-2 and TRBJ2-5; perhaps TRBD2 as D (6 bases). CDR3 length: 17 amino acids. CDR1 and CDR2 (germline): SGHTA, FQGNSA. Trimming removed 6 bases from V and 5 bases from J, with 25 bases in between. The full variable domain, its missing parts supplied by reference TRBV7-2 and TRBJ2-5, is GAGVSQSPSNKVTEKGKDVELRCDPISGHTALYWYRQSLGQGLEFLIYFQGNSAPDKSGLPSDRFSAERTGGSVSTLTIQRTQQEDSAVYLCASRLASGALPGETQYFGPGTRLLVL.

The chain couples TRBV5-1 to TRBJ2-3; 12 bases are shared with TRBD2. CDR1 is SGHRS, CDR2 YFSETQ, per germline. With 4 bases clipped from V and 0 bases from J, the junction kept 12 bases outside the gene matches. The CDR3 contains 19 residues. The DNA of the CDR3 is TGCGCCAGCAGCCATAGTACTAGCGGGAGGCGATCTAGCACAGATACGCAGTATTTT. As protein: CASSHSTSGRRSSTDTQYF.

This chain uses TRBV5-1 with TRBJ2-5, with D perhaps TRBD1 (6 bases). The CDR3 sequence is 15 residues long. CDR1 is SGHRS and CDR2 is YFSETQ in the germline V gene. The ends were cut back, 0 bases at V and 5 bases at J, with 14 bases in the middle. DNA for the CDR3: TGCGCCAGCAGCTTGGTCGGCAGGGGCACCGAGACCCAGTACTTC. Translation: CASSLVGRGTETQYF.